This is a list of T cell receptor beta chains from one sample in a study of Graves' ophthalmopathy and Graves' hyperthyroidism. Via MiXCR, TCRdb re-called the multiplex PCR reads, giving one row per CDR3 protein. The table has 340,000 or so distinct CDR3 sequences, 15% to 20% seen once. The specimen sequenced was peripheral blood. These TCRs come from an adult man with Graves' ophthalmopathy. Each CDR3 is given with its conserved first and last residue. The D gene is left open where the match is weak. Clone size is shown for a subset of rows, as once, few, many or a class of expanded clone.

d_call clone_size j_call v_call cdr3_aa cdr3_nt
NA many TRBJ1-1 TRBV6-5 CASSYRDGANTEAFF TGTGCCAGCAGTTACCGGGACGGTGCGAACACTGAAGCTTTCTTT
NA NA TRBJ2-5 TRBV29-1 CSVGAYQETQYF TGCAGCGTTGGAGCCTACCAAGAGACCCAGTACTTC
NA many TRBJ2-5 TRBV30 CAWSGGAGEETQYF TGTGCCTGGAGTGGCGGGGCAGGGGAAGAGACCCAGTACTTC
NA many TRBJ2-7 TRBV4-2 CASSQVGRDEQYF TGTGCCAGCAGCCAAGTAGGCAGGGACGAGCAGTACTTC
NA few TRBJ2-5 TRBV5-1 CASSLAQQTQETQYF TGCGCCAGCAGCTTGGCCCAGCAGACCCAAGAGACCCAGTACTTC
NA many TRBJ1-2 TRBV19 CASLQGHSSVGYTF TGTGCCAGTTTACAGGGTCATTCGTCTGTTGGCTACACCTTC
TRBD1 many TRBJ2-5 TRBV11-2 CASSLDLGTGAKTQYF TGTGCCAGCAGCTTAGATCTTGGAACAGGGGCAAAGACCCAGTACTTC
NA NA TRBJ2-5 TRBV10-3 CAISGTTGFGTQYF TGTGCCATCAGTGGGACTACCGGATTCGGGACCCAGTACTTC
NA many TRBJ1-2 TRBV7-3 CASGQGTEQQNYGYTF TGTGCCAGCGGACAAGGGACGGAGCAGCAAAACTATGGCTACACCTTC
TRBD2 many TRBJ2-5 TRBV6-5 CASSQSSGRVTQYF TGTGCCAGCAGTCAGTCTAGCGGACGGGTGACCCAGTACTTC
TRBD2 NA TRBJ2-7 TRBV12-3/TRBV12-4 CASSSLSGRREQYF TGTGCCAGCAGTTCCCTCAGCGGGAGGCGAGAGCAGTACTTC
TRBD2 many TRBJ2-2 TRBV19 CASRGLADTGELFF TGTGCCAGTAGGGGACTAGCGGATACCGGGGAGCTGTTTTTT
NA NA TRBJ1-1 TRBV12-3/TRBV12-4 CASSLKTEAFF TGTGCCAGCAGTCTCAAGACTGAAGCTTTCTTT
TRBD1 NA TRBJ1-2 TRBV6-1 CASRTGQGYYGYTF TGTGCCAGCAGAACGGGACAGGGCTACTATGGCTACACCTTC
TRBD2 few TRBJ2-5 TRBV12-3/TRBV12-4 CASSFSSGPQETQYF TGTGCCAGCAGTTTCTCTAGCGGACCACAAGAGACCCAGTACTTC
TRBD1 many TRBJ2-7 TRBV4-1 CASSWPDRGRREQYF TGCGCCAGCAGCTGGCCTGACAGGGGGCGAAGGGAGCAGTACTTC
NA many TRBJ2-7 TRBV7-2 CASSRLSGRYEQYF TGTGCCAGCAGCCGTCTCTCCGGGAGATACGAGCAGTACTTC
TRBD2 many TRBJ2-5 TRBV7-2 CASSFNSGGALETQYF TGTGCCAGCAGCTTCAATAGCGGGGGGGCCTTGGAGACCCAGTACTTC
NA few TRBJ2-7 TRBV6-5 CASSYRVGGTEQYF TGTGCCAGCAGTTATCGCGTGGGGGGAACCGAGCAGTACTTC
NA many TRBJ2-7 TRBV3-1 CASGRASANEQYF TGTGCCAGCGGACGGGCTAGCGCAAACGAGCAGTACTTC
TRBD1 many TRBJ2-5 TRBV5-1 CASSLGQGGGETQYF TGCGCCAGCAGCTTGGGACAGGGTGGCGGCGAGACCCAGTACTTC
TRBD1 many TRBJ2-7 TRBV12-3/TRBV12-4 CASSLSFWGQGVVEQYF TGTGCCAGCAGTTTGTCTTTTTGGGGACAGGGGGTTGTCGAGCAGTACTTC
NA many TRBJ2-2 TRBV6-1 CVSGRGTGELFF TGTGTATCAGGCCGGGGGACCGGGGAGCTGTTTTTT
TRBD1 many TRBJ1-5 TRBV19 CASSKRRQGGQPQHF TGTGCCAGTAGTAAAAGGAGACAGGGCGGTCAGCCCCAGCATTTT
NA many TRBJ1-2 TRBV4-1 CASSQGVWAGRSNYGYTF TGCGCCAGCAGCCAAGGGGTGTGGGCAGGCCGATCTAACTATGGCTACACCTTC
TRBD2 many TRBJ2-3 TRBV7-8 CASDWRGRAADTQYF TGTGCCAGCGACTGGCGCGGGAGGGCCGCCGATACGCAGTATTTT